Below, 24 T cell receptor beta chains from the same sample are listed, as sequenced in a study of cytomegalovirus exposure and HLA in healthy donors (dated 2017 in TCRdb). Libraries were made using the immunoSEQ multiplex PCR assay. For the multiplex PCR, a mixture combining 60 forward primers for TCR Vbeta segments and 13 reverse primers for TCR Jbeta segments was used. TCRdb retrieved this table from immuneACCESS and kept in-frame rearrangements only. Not all clones are present; in checked studies, unresolved V genes account for under half, and no reason is known for the remainder. Recorded for this sample are some 180,000 clones; around 77% of them occurred a single time. The top ten clones comprise approximately 3% of the sample. Sequenced: PBMCs. Source of these receptors: a woman in her twenties or thirties in good health and CMV-seronegative.

Concerning this clone: This same CDR3 is encoded by further DNA sequences in the sample. This sequence joins TRBV6-5 and TRBJ1-4, with 7 bases identical to TRBD1. The CDR3 is 14 residues long. The trim removed 5 bases at V and 5 bases at J, leaving 5 bases unmatched. Germline loops: CDR1 MNHEY, CDR2 SVGAGI. The CDR3 DNA is TGTGCCAGCAGTAGACAGGGACTGAATGAAAAACTGTTTTTT. It translates to CASSRQGLNEKLFF.

This chain joins TRBV11-2 and TRBJ1-4; no clear D. Germline loops: CDR1 SGHAT, CDR2 FQNNGV. The V and J ends lost 2 bases and 4 bases respectively, with 5 bases between them. This CDR3 is 13 amino acids long. The DNA of the CDR3 is TGTGCCAGCAGCTTATCCATTAATGAAAAACTGTTTTTT. Amino acids: CASSLSINEKLFF.

The rearrangement uses TRBV28 and TRBJ1-5; TRBD1 agrees at 7 bases. The CDR3 runs 14 residues. Trimming removed 3 bases from V and 4 bases from J; junction bases left unmatched: 3. Germline V gives CDR1 MDHEN, CDR2 SYDVKM. CDR3 in amino acids: CASSFDRVNQPQHF. CDR3 nucleotides: TGTGCCAGCAGTTTCGACAGGGTGAATCAGCCCCAGCATTTT.

This chain links TRBV28 with TRBJ1-4, with 9 bases aligning to TRBD1. Germline V lookup: CDR1 MDHEN, CDR2 SYDVKM. Unmatched junction bases numbered 4, after V lost 4 bases and J lost 7 bases. The CDR3 contains 14 residues. In DNA form, the CDR3 reads TGTGCCAGCAGTTCGGGACAGGGCGGTGAAAAACTGTTTTTT. Its protein product is CASSSGQGGEKLFF.

This clone was seen a single time. The genes are TRBV30 and TRBJ2-7; TRBD2 might be the D (6 bases). The V gene lost 4 bases and the J gene lost 1 base, with 8 bases spanning the gap. The CDR3 loop spans 12 amino acids. CDR1 and CDR2 (germline): GTSNPN, SVGIG (reference sequence). The CDR3 DNA is TGTGCCTGGATGGCGGGGTCCTACGAGCAGTACTTC. It encodes CAWMAGSYEQYF.

This clone was picked up one time. At one end, the junction sequence differs from germline, possibly due to a read error. V and J are TRBV19 and TRBJ2-7; 10 bases are shared with TRBD2. CDR1 and CDR2 (germline): LNHDA, SQIVND (reference sequence). The CDR3 is 15 residues long. For the CDR3, the DNA is TGTGCCAGTAGCCCAAGCGGGAGGGCCTCCCACGAGCAGTACTTC. It encodes CASSPSGRASHEQYF. Complete variable domain (other parts from reference TRBV19 and TRBJ2-7): DGGITQSPKYLFRKEGQNVTLSCEQNLNHDAMYWYRQDPGQGLRLIYYSQIVNDFQKGDIAEGYSVSREKKESFPLTVTSAQKNPTAFYLCASSPSGRASHEQYFGPGTRLTVT.

This clone was seen only once. This sequence joins TRBV7-8 and TRBJ1-2; D gene uncertain. The V gene lost 5 bases and the J gene lost 5 bases, with 15 bases spanning the gap. The germline CDR1 and CDR2 sequences are SGHVS and FQNEAQ. The CDR3 totals 14 residues. The CDR3 nucleotides read TGTGCCAGCAGCATAGACGGGGTGTATTATGGCTACACCTTC. Its translation: CASSIDGVYYGYTF.

This clone has only a few counts. The CDR3 bases are TGTGCCAGCAGCTCAATGAACAGGGGGTCCGGGGCCAACGTCCTGACTTTC. This gives the protein CASSSMNRGSGANVLTF. The chain has TRBV7-6 and TRBJ2-6; 8 nucleotides agree with TRBD1. J gave up 4 bases and V 4 bases, and 9 bases lay outside the gene matches. CDR3 length: 17 residues. Germline CDR1 reads SGHVS; CDR2 reads FNYEAQ. Full variable domain (remainder filled in from reference TRBV7-6 and TRBJ2-6): GAGVSQSPRYKVTKRGQDVALRCDPISGHVSLYWYRQALGQGPEFLTYFNYEAQQDKSGLPNDRFSAERPEGSISTLTIQRTEQRDSAMYRCASSSMNRGSGANVLTFGAGSRLTVL.

This sequence joins TRBV5-1 and TRBJ2-3; possibly TRBD2 for D (6 bases). Germline V gene sequence: CDR1 SGHRS, CDR2 YFSETQ. The CDR3 length is 16 residues. Between the trimmed V and J ends, which lost 0 bases and 0 bases, there was a span of 11 bases. The CDR3 DNA sequence: TGCGCCAGCAGCTTGGTGGGGGGAGGCAGCACAGATACGCAGTATTTT. Protein: CASSLVGGGSTDTQYF.

The chain is built from TRBV28 and TRBJ1-2; 8 nucleotides agree with TRBD1. With 3 bases clipped from V and 0 bases from J, the junction kept 6 bases outside the gene matches. The germline V gene encodes CDR1 MDHEN and CDR2 SYDVKM. CDR3 length equals 16 residues. The CDR3 spells CASSFSDRGSNYGYTF. The CDR3 bases are TGTGCCAGCAGTTTCTCTGACAGGGGCTCTAACTATGGCTACACCTTC.

The V gene is TRBV11-2, the J gene TRBJ2-2; D call uncertain. The germline CDR1 and CDR2 sequences are SGHAT and FQNNGV. The CDR3 length is 18 residues. V lost 1 base to trimming and J lost 0 bases, with 15 bases between them. Here the CDR3 DNA reads TGTGCCAGCAGCTTAGTTTTTCGGGTGAGGACGAACACCGGGGAGCTGTTTTTT. Amino acids: CASSLVFRVRTNTGELFF. The variable domain in full, completed from reference TRBV11-2 and TRBJ2-2, reads EAGVAQSPRYKIIEKRQSVAFWCNPISGHATLYWYQQILGQGPKLLIQFQNNGVVDDSQLPKDRFSAERLKGVDSTLKIQPAKLEDSAVYLCASSLVFRVRTNTGELFFGEGSRLTVL.

About this clone itself: This CDR3 is also generated by other DNA sequences in the sample. The chain combines TRBV28 with TRBJ1-2; D is possibly TRBD1 (5 bases). Germline V gives CDR1 MDHEN, CDR2 SYDVKM. This CDR3 is built from 13 residues. Trimming pared 3 bases from V and 4 bases from J, leaving 9 bases between. The CDR3 DNA reads as TGTGCCAGCAGTTTGGGTCAGGGCTATGGCTACACCTTC. Its translation: CASSLGQGYGYTF.

In this sample, this clone turned up a few times. The V call is TRBV7-9, the J call TRBJ2-2; 7 nucleotides agree with TRBD2. CDR3 length: 14 residues. Unmatched junction bases numbered 7, after V lost 8 bases and J lost 4 bases. In germline, CDR1 is SEHNR, CDR2 FQNEAQ (reference sequence). CDR3 nucleotides: TGTGCCAGCGATCCGAGGGAGGGCACCGGGGAGCTGTTTTTT. Translation: CASDPREGTGELFF.

The chain recombines TRBV7-9 with TRBJ2-1; 8 bases line up with TRBD1. There are 16 residues in the CDR3. The junction had 2 bases not matched to a gene; V was cut back by 1 base and J by 0 bases. Germline V gene sequence: CDR1 SEHNR, CDR2 FQNEAQ (reference sequence). The CDR3 sequence: CASSLGQGRSYNEQFF. In DNA, the CDR3 is TGTGCCAGCAGCTTAGGACAGGGGCGCTCCTACAATGAGCAGTTCTTC.

V and J are TRBV5-1 and TRBJ2-7; TRBD1 agrees at 9 bases. Per the germline V gene, CDR1 is SGHRS and CDR2 is YFSETQ. The CDR3 covers 14 residues. V lost 2 bases and J lost 1; bases outside the gene matches: 1. The CDR3: CASSLDRGSYEQYF. CDR3 in DNA: TGCGCCAGCAGCTTAGACAGGGGGTCCTACGAGCAGTACTTC.

The CDR3, as DNA: TGTGCCAGCAGCTTCCGACAGGGGGGCGCCACCGGGGAGCTGTTTTTT. The encoded protein is CASSFRQGGATGELFF. This chain connects TRBV5-6 to TRBJ2-2, with 9 nucleotides matching TRBD1. CDR1 is SGHDT and CDR2 is YYEEEE in the germline V gene. The CDR3 loop spans 16 amino acids. V dropped 2 bases and J dropped 4; count of bases not matched to a gene: 6.

Comment on this clone: One end of the junction varies from germline; a read error may be responsible. This chain links TRBV7-9 with TRBJ1-2; weak D call: TRBD1 (5 bases). The CDR3 extends over 14 amino acids. The germline gives CDR1 SEHNR, CDR2 FQNEAQ (reference sequence). The CDR3 DNA sequence: TGTGCCAGCAGCTTAGACGGCAGGGACTATGGCTACCCCTTC. Residues: CASSLDGRDYGYPF.

The chain is built from TRBV10-3 and TRBJ2-5; TRBD1 might be the D (6 bases). The DNA end favors TRBJ2-7, so the J call may be wrong. The CDR3 consists of 15 residues. Germline values: CDR1 ENHRY, CDR2 SYGVKD. The CDR3 bases are TGTGCCATCAGCGACAGGCTAGGCTTATCCTACGAGCAGTACTTC. Translated: CAISDRLGLSYEQYF.

This sequence joins TRBV6-1 and TRBJ2-7; TRBD2 is a possible D gene (5 bases). V gave up 7 bases and J gave up 5 bases, with 18 bases separating them. CDR1 and CDR2 (germline): MNHNS, SASEGT. The CDR3 runs to 14 residues. CDR3 sequence: CASKGWQEADEQYF. DNA for the CDR3: TGTGCCAGCAAGGGTTGGCAGGAAGCGGACGAGCAGTACTTC.

The V call is TRBV7-8, the J call TRBJ2-7; TRBD2 aligns across 11 bases. The CDR3 has 15 amino acids. The trim removed 2 bases at V and 2 bases at J, leaving 2 bases unmatched. Germline loops: CDR1 SGHVS, CDR2 FQNEAQ. The CDR3 here is CASSLLSGRAYEQYF. CDR3 DNA sequence: TGTGCCAGCAGCTTACTTAGCGGGAGGGCCTACGAGCAGTACTTC. The full variable domain, with the rest looked up from reference TRBV7-8 and TRBJ2-7, is GAGVSQSPRYKVAKRGQDVALRCDPISGHVSLFWYQQALGQGPEFLTYFQNEAQLDKSGLPSDRFFAERPEGSVSTLKIQRTQQEDSAVYLCASSLLSGRAYEQYFGPGTRLTVT.

The chain is built from TRBV19 and TRBJ2-7, with D maybe TRBD2 (5 bases). CDR3 length: 14 residues. V lost 6 bases, J lost 2 bases, and 14 bases lay in between. The V gene's germline CDR1 is LNHDA and CDR2 SQIVND (reference sequence). The CDR3 nucleotides read TGTGCCAGTAGAAGGGCGGCTAGCACCTACGAGCAGTACTTC. It translates to CASRRAASTYEQYF.

V and J are TRBV7-2 and TRBJ2-7, with 12 bases identical to TRBD2. V gave up 5 bases and J gave up 3 bases; unmatched junction bases: 5. CDR1 is SGHTA and CDR2 is FQGNSA in the germline V gene. There are 15 residues in the CDR3. The CDR3 DNA sequence: TGTGCCAGCAGCCGGTCGACTAGCGGGAGCTACGAGCAGTACTTC. Protein sequence: CASSRSTSGSYEQYF.

This chain links TRBV5-1 with TRBJ2-5; 12 bases align to TRBD2. Trimming removed 4 bases from V and 5 bases from J; junction bases left unmatched: 9. This CDR3 is built from 16 residues. The germline CDR1 and CDR2 sequences are SGHRS and YFSETQ. CDR3 residues: CASSLGLAGLMETQYF. DNA of the CDR3: TGCGCCAGCAGCCTCGGACTAGCGGGGTTGATGGAGACCCAGTACTTC. The full variable domain, its missing parts supplied by reference TRBV5-1 and TRBJ2-5, is KAGVTQTPRYLIKTRGQQVTLSCSPISGHRSVSWYQQTPGQGLQFLFEYFSETQRNKGNFPGRFSGRQFSNSRSEMNVSTLELGDSALYLCASSLGLAGLMETQYFGPGTRLLVL.

The gene calls are TRBV5-1 and TRBJ2-2, with 7 bases identical to TRBD2. The germline V gene encodes CDR1 SGHRS and CDR2 YFSETQ. With V trimmed by 4 bases and J by 6 bases, 12 bases remained unmatched. This CDR3 is 16 amino acids long. The CDR3 here is CASSANVATSSGELFF. The DNA for the CDR3 is TGCGCCAGCAGCGCTAATGTTGCGACTAGCTCCGGGGAGCTGTTTTTT.